Listed below are T cell receptor beta chains from one sample, sequenced in a study of blood T cell repertoires in COVID-19. TCRdb's table, derived via immunoSEQ multiplex PCR, lists solely in-frame clones and lacks some. This sample has roughly 230,000 clones, with more than 75% found just once. Sequencing was done on a sample of peripheral blood. The receptors derive from a man aged 35 to 55 with acute or convalescent COVID-19. Both conserved end residues are part of each CDR3. A D gene is named only where the DNA matches it firmly.

D gene	V gene	J gene	CDR3 DNA	CDR3 protein
TRBD1	TRBV29-1	TRBJ1-2	TGCAGCGTTGAAGATGGGACAGGGATTAGCTATGGCTACACCTTC	CSVEDGTGISYGYTF
-	TRBV5-4	TRBJ2-7	TGTGCCAGCAGCTTGGAGCCCAGGGGCACCTACGAGCAGTACTTC	CASSLEPRGTYEQYF
-	TRBV15	TRBJ2-3	TGTGCCACCAGCAGGGCCACAGATACGCAGTATTTT	CATSRATDTQYF
-	TRBV6-2/TRBV6-3	TRBJ1-2	TGTGCCAGCAGATACCTAATACTTCAGGGGTTCGAGGGCTACACCTTC	CASRYLILQGFEGYTF
TRBD1	TRBV6-1	TRBJ1-1	TGTGCCAGCAGTGAGCTCCCGGGACAGAGCATGAACACTGAAGCTTTCTTT	CASSELPGQSMNTEAFF
-	TRBV6-5	TRBJ1-3	TGTGCCAGCAGGCCCGGTACCTCTGGAAACACCATATATTTT	CASRPGTSGNTIYF
-	TRBV19	TRBJ2-1	TGTGCCAGTAGTGTCGGGGGTACAAGGGAGCAGTTCTTC	CASSVGGTREQFF
-	TRBV18	TRBJ1-2	TGTGCCAGCTCTCCAGGGCAGGGAAAAAATGGCTACACCTTC	CASSPGQGKNGYTF
-	TRBV14	TRBJ2-1	TGTGCCAGCAGCCTTATAGGGGGGGGGCCCTGGAATGAGCAGTTCTTC	CASSLIGGGPWNEQFF
TRBD1	TRBV7-8	TRBJ1-2	TGTGCCAGCAGCTTTCGTTACGGGACAGGGGAGGATGGCTACACCTTC	CASSFRYGTGEDGYTF
-	TRBV14	TRBJ1-1	TGTGCCAGCAGCCCACCCAGGGCCACTGAAGCTTTCTTT	CASSPPRATEAFF